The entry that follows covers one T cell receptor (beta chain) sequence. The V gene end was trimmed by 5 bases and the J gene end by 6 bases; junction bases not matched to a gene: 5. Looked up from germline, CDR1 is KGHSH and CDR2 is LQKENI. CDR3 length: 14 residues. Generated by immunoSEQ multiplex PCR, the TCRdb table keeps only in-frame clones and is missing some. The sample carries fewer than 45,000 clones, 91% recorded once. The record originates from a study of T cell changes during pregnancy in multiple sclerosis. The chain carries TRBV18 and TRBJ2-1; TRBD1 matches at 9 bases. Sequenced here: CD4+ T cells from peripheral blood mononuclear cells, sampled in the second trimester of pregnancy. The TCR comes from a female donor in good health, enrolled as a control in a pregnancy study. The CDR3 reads CASSSRTGVNEQFF. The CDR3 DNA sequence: TGTGCCAGCTCATCAAGGACAGGGGTCAATGAGCAGTTCTTC.